A single sample gave rise to the 7 T cell receptor beta chains below, sequenced in a study of T cells in localized non-small cell lung cancer. Data came from immunoSEQ multiplex PCR; TCRdb stores just in-frame clones and leaves some out. The profile shows 30,000 to 35,000 clones, roughly 90% of them singletons. The sample in question was peripheral blood mononuclear cells, obtained before any cancer treatment. The receptors derive from a female donor over 55 with stage II lung adenocarcinoma.

Only one count was recorded for this clone. CDR3 in amino acids: CASSPTGRMTEAFF. The CDR3 bases are TGTGCCAGCAGCCCAACGGGTCGGATGACTGAAGCTTTCTTT. This chain uses TRBV11-3 with TRBJ1-1; D remains unclear. Looked up from germline, CDR1 is SGHNT and CDR2 is YENEEA. Trimming left V 5 bases short and J 5 bases short, with 15 bases between. The CDR3 extends over 14 amino acids.

The genes are TRBV7-2 and TRBJ1-3; 7 bases align to TRBD1. The V and J ends lost 5 bases and 7 bases, in that order; junction bases with no gene match: 5. CDR1 SGHTA and CDR2 FQGNSA come from the germline V gene. The CDR3 consists of 13 residues. CDR3 region: CASSPGTANTIYF. The CDR3, as DNA: TGTGCCAGCAGCCCTGGGACAGCCAACACCATATATTTT.

V gene TRBV6-1 combines with J gene TRBJ2-2; no clear D. V lost 8 bases, J lost 5 bases, and 9 bases lay in between. Germline V gene data show CDR1 as MNHNS and CDR2 as SASEGT. The CDR3 is 12 residues long. In nucleotides, the CDR3 is TGTGCCAGCCGCCCCCAAACCGGGGAGCTGTTTTTT. It specifies CASRPQTGELFF.

This chain links TRBV28 with TRBJ1-1; D remains ambiguous. Looked up from germline, CDR1 is MDHEN and CDR2 is SYDVKM. This CDR3 region has 13 residues. The V gene lost 4 bases and the J gene lost 12 bases, with 18 bases spanning the gap. CDR3 sequence reads: CASSSRHITRSFF. The CDR3 DNA is TGTGCCAGCAGTTCCCGACACATTACCCGGTCTTTCTTT.

This clone came up once. The V call is TRBV11-2, the J call TRBJ2-1, with a weak D call TRBD2 (5 bases). V lost 1 base, J lost 9 bases, and 10 bases lay in between. CDR1 and CDR2 (germline): SGHAT, FQNNGV. The CDR3 contains 13 residues. The CDR3 sequence is CASSLGLALEQFF. DNA of the CDR3: TGTGCCAGCAGCTTAGGTCTAGCACTTGAGCAGTTCTTC. Combining the CDR3 with reference TRBV11-2 and TRBJ2-1 gives the whole variable domain EAGVAQSPRYKIIEKRQSVAFWCNPISGHATLYWYQQILGQGPKLLIQFQNNGVVDDSQLPKDRFSAERLKGVDSTLKIQPAKLEDSAVYLCASSLGLALEQFFGPGTRLTVL.

The gene calls are TRBV30 and TRBJ2-3; D unclear. The germline gives CDR1 GTSNPN, CDR2 SVGIG (reference sequence). Trimming took 0 bases from V and 7 from J, leaving 8 bases between them. CDR3 length: 12 amino acids. Here the CDR3 reads CAWSVRGNTQYF. CDR3 sequence (DNA): TGTGCCTGGAGTGTACGTGGGAATACGCAGTATTTT.

The rearrangement joins TRBV30 to TRBJ1-1, with D perhaps matching TRBD1 (5 bases). V was trimmed by 7 bases and J by 7 bases, leaving 25 bases between them. Germline-derived CDR1 and CDR2 are GTSNPN and SVGIG (reference sequence). The CDR3 extends over 15 amino acids. The CDR3: CALVSNSQARGEAFF. The CDR3 DNA is TGTGCCTTGGTATCTAATTCACAGGCCCGGGGTGAAGCTTTCTTT.